The 29 T cell receptor beta chains given below trace back to one sample, sequenced in a study of shared clonotypes between healthy human individuals. The data were produced by immunoSEQ multiplex PCR, yet TCRdb's version contains in-frame clones alone and is incomplete. This table has roughly 2.4 million clones, about 94% appearing once. The sequenced sample consisted of naive CD4+ T cells sorted from blood. Described subset: CD45RA+ positively selected. These receptors all come from a man aged 18 to 29 in good health.

A single count supports this clone. V gene TRBV6-5 combines with J gene TRBJ1-6, with 8 bases identical to TRBD1. The ends lost 7 bases at V and 5 bases at J; junction bases unmatched: 7. CDR1 MNHEY and CDR2 SVGAGI come from the germline V gene. The CDR3 totals 15 residues. The CDR3 here is CASKTETGDNSPLHF. The CDR3 DNA is TGTGCCAGCAAAACCGAGACAGGGGATAATTCACCCCTCCACTTT.

The J gene is TRBJ2-3, the V gene TRBV4-1; D unclear. Germline CDR1 reads MGHRA; CDR2 reads YSYEKL. CDR3 size: 12 residues. V was shortened by 0 bases and J by 10 bases, with 8 bases between the two germline ends. The CDR3 is CASSQEAIPQYF. Written as DNA, the CDR3 is TGCGCCAGCAGCCAAGAAGCAATACCGCAGTATTTT.

The V gene is TRBV5-8, the J gene TRBJ2-3; the D is unclear. Between the trimmed V and J ends, which lost 0 bases and 2 bases, there was a span of 13 bases. The CDR3 runs to 16 residues. Germline V gives CDR1 SGHTS, CDR2 YDEGEE. The CDR3 DNA reads TGTGCCAGCAGCTTGGGGGAAGGCCATCTCACAGATACGCAGTATTTT. Translation gives CASSLGEGHLTDTQYF.

The chain recombines TRBV28 with TRBJ1-2, with 10 positions matching TRBD1. The junction had 9 bases not matched to a gene; V was cut back by 4 bases and J by 4 bases. Germline V gene lookup returns CDR1 MDHEN and CDR2 SYDVKM. The CDR3 covers 16 residues. CDR3 region: CASSSPGTGAGYGYTF. DNA of the CDR3: TGTGCCAGCAGTTCCCCCGGGACAGGGGCGGGCTATGGCTACACCTTC.

This clone has a handful of counts. This sample includes further DNA sequences coding for the same CDR3. This sequence joins TRBV6-5 and TRBJ1-2; D call uncertain. The CDR3 length is 12 residues. V was trimmed by 6 bases and J by 1 base, leaving 6 bases between them. Germline assignment: CDR1 MNHEY and CDR2 SVGAGI. The CDR3 bases are TGTGCCAGCAGAACCGTTAACTATGGCTACACCTTC. Translating it yields CASRTVNYGYTF.

This CDR3 reads CASSQRTGRQSYNSPLHF. As DNA, the CDR3 is TGCGCCAGCAGCCAAAGGACAGGCCGACAGAGTTATAATTCACCCCTCCACTTT. The rearrangement uses TRBV4-1 and TRBJ1-6; 7 bases are shared with TRBD1. The germline CDR1 and CDR2 sequences are MGHRA and YSYEKL. V trimming: 2 bases; J trimming: 4 bases; junction bases outside the gene matches: 11. CDR3 length: 18 residues.

CDR3 nucleotide sequence: TGTGCCAGCAGCTTATGGACAGACCTCTCTGGGGCCAACGTCCTGACTTTC. As protein: CASSLWTDLSGANVLTF. The chain combines TRBV7-2 with TRBJ2-6; the D gene is possibly TRBD1 (6 bases). CDR1 and CDR2 from the germline V gene are SGHTA and FQGNSA. Between the trimmed V and J ends, which lost 2 bases and 0 bases, there was a span of 11 bases. The CDR3 consists of 17 residues.

As for this clone: This same CDR3 is encoded by further DNA sequences in the sample. The chain recombines TRBV6-1 with TRBJ2-3, with D possibly being TRBD1 (6 bases). Trimming stripped 3 bases from V and 1 base from J, with 8 bases between. This CDR3 is 14 amino acids long. Germline-derived CDR1 and CDR2 are MNHNS and SASEGT. In DNA, the CDR3 is TGTGCCAGCAGTGATGGGGGCGGCACAGATACGCAGTATTTT. Protein sequence: CASSDGGGTDTQYF.

The V and J genes are TRBV5-6 and TRBJ2-3, with a possible D match to TRBD1 (7 bases). Trimming cost V 3 bases and J 1 base, with 12 bases left between them. The V gene's germline CDR1 is SGHDT and CDR2 YYEEEE. This CDR3 contains 15 residues. The CDR3 DNA is TGTGCCAGCAGCTCAATCAGGGGGGGCACAGATACGCAGTATTTT. Translated, it gives CASSSIRGGTDTQYF. Complete variable domain (other parts from reference TRBV5-6 and TRBJ2-3): DAGVTQSPTHLIKTRGQQVTLRCSPKSGHDTVSWYQQALGQGPQFIFQYYEEEERQRGNFPDRFSGHQFPNYSSELNVNALLLGDSALYLCASSSIRGGTDTQYFGPGTRLTVL.

V gene TRBV30 combines with J gene TRBJ2-7; 9 bases map to TRBD1. Trimming removed 3 bases from V and 4 bases from J; junction bases left unmatched: 10. CDR1 is GTSNPN, CDR2 SVGIG, per germline (reference sequence). CDR3 length: 15 amino acids. The CDR3 bases are TGTGCCTGGAGAGACCGACAGGGGGGTTCATACGAGCAGTACTTC. Protein sequence: CAWRDRQGGSYEQYF. The entire variable domain, with the rest obtained from reference TRBV30 and TRBJ2-7, is as follows: SQTIHQWPATLVQPVGSPLSLECTVEGTSNPNLYWYRQAAGRGLQLLFYSVGIGQISSEVPQNLSASRPQDRQFILSSKKLLLSDSGFYLCAWRDRQGGSYEQYFGPGTRLTVT.

CDR3 residues: CASSYLGMPLEQYF. The CDR3, as DNA: TGTGCCAGCAGTTACTTGGGTATGCCCCTCGAGCAGTACTTC. J is TRBJ2-7 and V is TRBV6-5; the D is unclear. The germline V and J ends were trimmed by 1 base and 6 bases, with 13 bases remaining between them. Germline CDR1 reads MNHEY; CDR2 reads SVGAGI. The CDR3 contains 14 residues.

The chain employs TRBV11-2 and TRBJ1-1; a possible D gene is TRBD1 (6 bases). Germline V CDR1 and CDR2: SGHAT, FQNNGV. The CDR3 runs to 15 residues. Trimming pared 5 bases from V and 7 bases from J, leaving 20 bases between. The CDR3 sequence is CASSPTGAGLGEAFF. The CDR3 region has the DNA TGTGCCAGCAGCCCAACGGGGGCGGGTTTGGGTGAAGCTTTCTTT.

The chain recombines TRBV30 with TRBJ1-1; 8 bases agree with TRBD1. The CDR3 contains 13 residues. V lost 1 base, J lost 6 bases, and 4 bases stayed unmatched. From germline, CDR1 is GTSNPN and CDR2 SVGIG (reference sequence). The CDR3 DNA follows: TGTGCCTGGAGTGGGGACAGGCTGGCTGAAGCTTTCTTT. Translated, it gives CAWSGDRLAEAFF.

This clone was picked up a small number of times. At the DNA level, this CDR3 is encoded by other sequences in the same sample as well. For the CDR3, the DNA is TGTGCCATCCGACAGGGGGAGAACACTGAAGCTTTCTTT. Translation gives CAIRQGENTEAFF. The V and J genes are TRBV10-3 and TRBJ1-1, with 9 nucleotides matching TRBD1. V was clipped by 8 bases and J by 1 base; unmatched bases: 2. The V gene's germline CDR1 is ENHRY and CDR2 SYGVKD. This CDR3 is 13 amino acids long.

Remarks on this clone: The sample has other DNA sequences that encode this CDR3 too. The chain couples TRBV27 to TRBJ2-7, with D perhaps matching TRBD1 (6 bases). From germline, CDR1 is MNHEY and CDR2 SMNVEV (reference sequence). The V end lost 2 bases, the J end lost 2 bases, and 10 bases lay between the germline ends. CDR3 length: 14 residues. CDR3 nucleotides: TGTGCCAGCAGTTTAAGGGGGACCCCCTACGAGCAGTACTTC. It is translated as CASSLRGTPYEQYF.

This clone was picked up one time. V gene TRBV6-5 combines with J gene TRBJ2-7; 7 nucleotides agree with TRBD1. This CDR3 contains 14 residues. V shed 6 bases, J shed 7 bases, and the junction held 12 bases outside the gene matches. Germline lookup yields CDR1 MNHEY and CDR2 SVGAGI. Written as DNA, the CDR3 is TGTGCCAGCAGCCCGGGACAGCCTCACCGGGAGCAGTACTTC. This encodes CASSPGQPHREQYF.

This clone showed up just once. The V and J genes are TRBV11-2 and TRBJ2-7; D unresolved. Germline lookup yields CDR1 SGHAT and CDR2 FQNNGV. V was trimmed by 3 bases and J by 1 base, leaving 7 bases between them. The CDR3 covers 13 residues. The CDR3 nucleotides are TGTGCCAGCAGCTTTAGTCCATCCTACGAGCAGTACTTC. This encodes CASSFSPSYEQYF.

The chain has TRBV6-5 and TRBJ1-4; 9 positions match TRBD1. Germline-derived CDR1 and CDR2 are MNHEY and SVGAGI. The CDR3 runs to 13 residues. Trimming took 6 bases from V and 8 from J; bases not matched to a gene: 4. The CDR3 region is CASRRDRVEKLFF. CDR3 DNA: TGTGCCAGCAGAAGGGACAGGGTCGAAAAACTGTTTTTT.

This CDR3 is CASSTGTGANEKLFF. Here the CDR3 DNA reads TGTGCCAGCAGCACGGGGACAGGGGCGAATGAAAAACTGTTTTTT. The chain couples TRBV7-9 to TRBJ1-4, with 10 bases matching TRBD1. Per germline, CDR1 SEHNR and CDR2 FQNEAQ (reference sequence). The CDR3 extends over 15 amino acids. Trimming at V came to 5 bases and at J to 5 bases, leaving 5 bases not matched to a gene.

The V gene is TRBV5-4, the J gene TRBJ1-2, with D possibly matching TRBD1 (6 bases). The CDR3 has 14 residues. Germline CDR1 and CDR2: SGHNT and YYREEE (reference sequence). V dropped 4 bases and J dropped 4 bases, with 14 bases sitting between them. The CDR3 DNA is TGTGCCAGCAGCGCTGACAGGCCCTCCTATGGCTACACCTTC. Protein product: CASSADRPSYGYTF.

The rearrangement joins TRBV7-2 to TRBJ1-5; weak D call: TRBD1 (5 bases). Germline CDR1 is SGHTA and CDR2 is FQGNSA. V was pared by 5 bases and J by 0 bases, with 11 bases between. The CDR3 contains 15 residues. The CDR3 sequence: CASSTRGGSNQPQHF. The CDR3 nucleotides are TGTGCCAGCAGCACCCGGGGGGGTAGCAATCAGCCCCAGCATTTT.

The rearrangement joins TRBV18 to TRBJ1-2, with no clear D. Germline assignment: CDR1 KGHSH and CDR2 LQKENI. The CDR3 has 14 residues. Trimming pared 3 bases from V and 4 bases from J, leaving 12 bases between. In DNA form, the CDR3 reads TGTGCCAGCTCACCCCAGGCAGAGACCTATGGCTACACCTTC. This gives the protein CASSPQAETYGYTF.

The genes are TRBV7-2 and TRBJ2-7; 10 bases line up with TRBD2. Trimming removed 4 bases from V and 5 bases from J; junction bases left unmatched: 8. The CDR3 sequence is 15 residues long. In germline, CDR1 is SGHTA, CDR2 FQGNSA. The CDR3 region has the DNA TGTGCCAGCAGCTATCTAGCGGGAGCCCGCCACGAGCAGTACTTC. This codes for CASSYLAGARHEQYF.

The V gene is TRBV21-1, the J gene TRBJ1-4; TRBD1 reflects the table's D call only, with no check against the DNA. TRBV21-1 is a documented pseudogene. This CDR3 has 17 residues. The CDR3 reads CASSHKLGGQGDEKLFF. The CDR3 coding sequence is TGTGCCAGCAGCCATAAGTTAGGGGGACAGGGGGATGAAAAACTGTTTTTT.

The chain employs TRBV10-3 and TRBJ2-1; 11 bases match TRBD1. After removal of 6 bases from V and 6 bases from J, the junction contained 4 bases not matched to a gene. Germline values: CDR1 ENHRY, CDR2 SYGVKD. The CDR3 runs 14 residues. The CDR3 sequence: CAISAGTGGNEQFF. In DNA, the CDR3 is TGTGCCATCAGCGCCGGGACAGGGGGCAATGAGCAGTTCTTC.

This clone came up once. This rearrangement joins TRBV6-5 to TRBJ1-5; D might be TRBD1 (5 bases). CDR3 length: 13 residues. V lost 5 bases and J 6 bases, leaving 11 bases between the germline ends. The germline V gene encodes CDR1 MNHEY and CDR2 SVGAGI. The DNA for the CDR3 is TGTGCCAGCAGTGCAGGGTTAAGTCAGCCCCAGCATTTT. Amino acids: CASSAGLSQPQHF.

This chain joins TRBV30 and TRBJ1-1, with D hard to call. The CDR3 has 12 residues. Germline loops: CDR1 GTSNPN, CDR2 SVGIG (reference sequence). Trimming shortened V by 3 bases and J by 2 bases, and 7 bases separated the two germline ends. This chain's CDR3 is CAWSKVNTEAFF. The CDR3 coding sequence is TGTGCCTGGAGCAAAGTAAACACTGAAGCTTTCTTT.

V is TRBV7-9 and J is TRBJ2-5, with 12 bases fitting TRBD2. Trimming cost V 1 base and J 1 base; bases outside gene matches: 4. CDR1 and CDR2 from the germline V gene are SEHNR and FQNEAQ (reference sequence). The CDR3 covers 17 residues. The CDR3 is CASSLGGTSGSQETQYF. The DNA of the CDR3 is TGTGCCAGCAGCTTAGGCGGGACTAGCGGGTCCCAAGAGACCCAGTACTTC.

The chain's CDR3 is CASSYLGVGAADTQYF. DNA of the CDR3: TGTGCCAGCAGTTACCTGGGAGTTGGGGCCGCAGATACGCAGTATTTT. This sequence joins TRBV27 and TRBJ2-3, with D tentatively TRBD1 or TRBD2 (5 bases each). Germline lookup yields CDR1 MNHEY and CDR2 SMNVEV (reference sequence). The CDR3 is 16 residues long. With 4 bases removed from V and 4 bases from J, the gap between germline ends came to 18 bases.